A single T cell receptor (beta chain) is shown here with its context. What it recognizes is unknown. In the PCR, 60 Vbeta and 13 Jbeta primers were used. Data came from immunoSEQ multiplex PCR; TCRdb stores just in-frame clones and leaves some out. The sample consists of approximately 190,000 clones, 81% of them appearing once. The data were obtained in a study of cytomegalovirus exposure and HLA in healthy donors. The study, taken as a whole, reports: Among CMV-associated TCR beta chains, most appeared HLA-restricted in a later analysis.

The V and J ends lost 8 bases and 4 bases, in that order; junction bases with no gene match: 9. Per the germline V gene, CDR1 is GTSNPN and CDR2 is SVGIG (reference sequence). This CDR3 comprises 13 residues. The sample consisted of PBMCs. The V call is TRBV30, the J call TRBJ1-2; 8 bases fit TRBD1. The origin of this receptor is a man aged 50 to 59 in good health and CMV-seronegative. Written as DNA, the CDR3 is TGTGCCGAATACGACAGGGGATTCTATGGCTACACCTTC. Amino acids: CAEYDRGFYGYTF.